This entry features one T cell receptor (beta chain) sequence. No antigen is known for it. No quality values exist for individual bases; no much larger clone is one base distant. The data were obtained in a study of identical twins (dated by TCRdb to between 2015 and 2016). A note on the overall study: To test whether fetal clonotypes persist, this study deep-sequenced TCR alpha and beta repertoires from monozygotic twins, from unrelated adults of various ages, and from cord blood. Replicate twin experiments were performed at different times using different library preparation protocols to rule out contamination. General conclusions and limits of the study: Out-of-frame TCR alpha sequences shared between twins showed an excess of low generation-probability sequences compared with coincidental sharing between unrelated individuals. Zero-insertion analyses could be partly confounded by invariant T cells such as MAIT and iNKT, though diverse VJ usage argued against such confounding for most clonotypes. In monozygotic twins, recombination models systematically underestimated out-of-frame TCR alpha sharing, but the models matched the sharing seen between unrelated individuals. A weaker excess of twin sharing was found in beta out-of-frame sequences because the signal-to-noise ratio was lowered by fewer shared sequences. Fewer insertions were carried by abundant cord blood beta clonotypes; a weaker similar trend was observed in young adult naive repertoires, while no such trend was observed in memory repertoires. Conclusions relied on cross-sectional statistical analysis, since the same donors could not be followed over many years.

Only healthy Caucasian donors were included. The twin cohort consisted of three pairs of female monozygotic twins, all aged 18 to 29 years. Peripheral blood mononuclear cells were used as the source from which RNA for TCR libraries was isolated. The CDR3 runs 16 residues from the cysteine to the phenylalanine. Only CDR3 DNA remains: 48 bases, in frame from the first base. CDR1 and CDR2 (SEHNR, FQNEAQ) derive from the germline V gene (reference sequence). V sheds 1 base and J sheds 2 bases, leaving 13 bases between their ends. Library construction relied on 5' RACE. Sequencing relied on an Illumina HiSeq 2000. Template switching introduced a universal primer binding site; the final cDNA contained a unique molecular identifier, enabling accurate counting of TCR cDNA molecules. Specific primers in the conserved constant-segment region were used to synthesize first-strand cDNA for the TCR alpha and beta chains. To control for contamination, every cDNA library was double barcoded, receiving both a SMART-Mk sample barcode and Illumina barcodes. Two successive PCR steps introduced TruSeq adapter sequences along with Illumina sample barcodes. TCR alpha and beta cDNA libraries were sequenced on the Illumina HiSeq platform with custom primers. Turning to the authors' computational methods: Raw reads were processed with MiGEC to extract unique molecular identifiers, and MiXCR was used to determine CDR3 positions. Recombination models were inferred per individual with the repgenHMM and IGoR tools using an EM algorithm. Shared clonotypes were analyzed with the tcR package in R, and sharing was normalized by the product of cloneset sizes. To study raw recombination free of thymic and clonal selection effects, out-of-frame nonproductive sequences were analyzed. TCRdb passed the public sequencing reads through fastp at Q25 and MiXCR, retaining productive beta sequences. Here each entry gathers all rows of one CDR3 protein and keeps the most common genes and DNA. The V and J calls come from TCRdb's annotation, not from the publication. A total of about 890,000 distinct CDR3 sequences appear in this sample, around an eighth of them only once. The top ten constitute roughly 1.6% of the sample.

This sample also belongs to another study, concerning yellow fever vaccine responses in identical twins. The second study's paper adds: The authors reported that the T cell response to vaccination in identical twins appeared partly convergent and partly personalized. In identical twins, the study followed T cell clones that responded to the vaccine with precision.

The sample was PBMCs. Recombination joined TRBV7-9 with TRBJ2-3; a tentative D call is TRBD2 (6 bases match). The source is a woman aged 18-30 years in good health. DNA sequence: TGTGCCAGCAGCTTAGTGTGGGGAGGACCCACAGATACGCAGTATTTT. Its protein product is CASSLVWGGPTDTQYF.